This TCR beta chain came from a study of T cells in localized non-small cell lung cancer. General study findings and limits: Uninvolved adjacent lung had higher T cell clonality than tumor and all other tissues. In adjacent lung appeared a median around 60 of the top 100 tumor clones. Since sequencing was restricted to only one region of the tumor, intratumor heterogeneity remains a possibility.

Trimming shortened V by 2 bases and J by 4 bases, and 9 bases separated the two germline ends. CDR3 length equals 13 residues. CDR1 and CDR2 (germline): SGHRS, YFSETQ. In the case of this clone: Its antigen is currently unknown.

Sequencing used immunoSEQ multiplex PCR; TCRdb keeps in-frame clones, though not all of them. The sample lists approximately 49,000 clones; roughly 80% were seen once. This TCR was sampled from a man aged 40 to 70 with stage I squamous cell lung carcinoma. V is TRBV5-1 and J is TRBJ1-1; D perhaps matches TRBD1 (5 bases). Here the sequenced sample was peripheral blood, taken before any cancer treatment. This CDR3 reads CASSFMGGTEAFF. The CDR3 DNA follows: TGCGCCAGCAGCTTTATGGGGGGCACTGAAGCTTTCTTT.